One sample yielded the 18 T cell receptor beta chains listed below, sequenced in a study of shared clonotypes between healthy human individuals. TCRdb keeps only in-frame clones here, not all; method: immunoSEQ multiplex PCR. The sample records 2.3 million or so clones, over 90% being singletons. Sample: naive CD4+ T cells from PBMCs. The subset: CD45RA+ positively selected. These receptor sequences come from a man between 18 and 29 years old in good health. Some clones in this sample may be carry-over from other donors' samples.

The chain uses TRBV6-1 and TRBJ1-4; D gene uncertain. In germline, CDR1 is MNHNS, CDR2 SASEGT. The CDR3 length is 11 residues. The germline V and J ends were trimmed by 3 bases and 13 bases, with 9 bases remaining between them. DNA for the CDR3: TGTGCCAGCAGTGAGTTAGGAGGACTGTTTTTT. Translated: CASSELGGLFF.

The rearrangement links TRBV5-1 to TRBJ1-2; possibly TRBD1 for D (5 bases). Between the trimmed V and J ends, which lost 5 bases and 4 bases, there was a span of 12 bases. Per germline, CDR1 SGHRS and CDR2 YFSETQ. The CDR3 spans 13 residues. CDR3: CASRSQGGYGYTF. The CDR3 DNA follows: TGCGCCAGCAGGTCCCAGGGTGGCTATGGCTACACCTTC.

With respect to this clone: Other DNA sequences in this specimen translate into the identical CDR3. The V call is TRBV7-3, the J call TRBJ2-7; 14 bases map to TRBD2. The CDR3 is made up of 15 amino acids. Per germline, CDR1 SGHTA and CDR2 FQGTGA. V was clipped by 5 bases and J by 7 bases; unmatched bases: 7. The CDR3 sequence: CASSLGTSGRGEQYF. CDR3 DNA sequence: TGTGCCAGCAGCCTCGGGACTAGCGGGAGAGGTGAGCAGTACTTC.

V is TRBV28 and J is TRBJ2-5; D perhaps matches TRBD2 (5 bases). This CDR3 has 15 amino acids. Trimming shortened V by 3 bases and J by 4 bases, and 15 bases separated the two germline ends. The germline gives CDR1 MDHEN, CDR2 SYDVKM. Here the CDR3 reads CASSLGGAGGETQYF. The CDR3 DNA is TGTGCCAGCAGTTTGGGCGGAGCTGGAGGAGAGACCCAGTACTTC.

CDR3 bases: TGTGCCTGGAGTCACGTCGGCCCTGGGGATGAGCAGTTCTTC. Its protein product is CAWSHVGPGDEQFF. The V call is TRBV30, the J call TRBJ2-1; no clear D gene. Trimming took 2 bases from V and 8 from J, leaving 16 bases between them. Germline V gene lookup returns CDR1 GTSNPN and CDR2 SVGIG (reference sequence). This CDR3 contains 14 residues.

The chain recombines TRBV5-6 with TRBJ2-3, with D possibly TRBD2 on 6 matching bases. The germline V gene encodes CDR1 SGHDT and CDR2 YYEEEE. This CDR3 comprises 14 residues. Between the trimmed V and J ends, which lost 3 bases and 4 bases, there was a span of 12 bases. DNA of the CDR3: TGTGCCAGCAGCTGGAGGGTAGCAGCAGATACGCAGTATTTT. It yields the protein CASSWRVAADTQYF.

This sequence joins TRBV7-3 and TRBJ2-3; 8 bases line up with TRBD2. The CDR3 contains 15 residues. Germline V gene sequence: CDR1 SGHTA, CDR2 FQGTGA. Trimming at V came to 5 bases and at J to 1 base, leaving 5 bases not matched to a gene. The CDR3 bases are TGTGCCAGCAGCCCCGGCGGGGGGCGCACAGATACGCAGTATTTT. Protein sequence: CASSPGGGRTDTQYF.

This sequence joins TRBV7-3 and TRBJ2-7; 10 bases fit TRBD2. Trimming at V came to 5 bases and at J to 4 bases, leaving 8 bases not matched to a gene. Germline loops: CDR1 SGHTA, CDR2 FQGTGA. This CDR3 has 15 amino acids. CDR3 DNA: TGTGCCAGCAGCCCTACTAGCGGGAAGGGGTACGAGCAGTACTTC. Protein: CASSPTSGKGYEQYF.

As regards this clone: Other DNA sequences within the sample encode an identical CDR3. V gene TRBV7-8 combines with J gene TRBJ2-2, with a possible D match to TRBD1 (5 bases). The germline gives CDR1 SGHVS, CDR2 FQNEAQ. The CDR3 runs to 15 residues. V was clipped by 3 bases and J by 1 base, with 9 bases between them. In nucleotides, the CDR3 is TGTGCCAGCAGCTTGGGTACAGGGAACACCGGGGAGCTGTTTTTT. Its translation: CASSLGTGNTGELFF.

The chain carries TRBV6-6 and TRBJ1-5; tentative D call: TRBD1 (6 bases). Between the trimmed V and J ends, which lost 2 bases and 5 bases, there was a span of 16 bases. There are 16 residues in the CDR3. The germline CDR1 and CDR2 sequences are MNHNY and SVGAGI (reference sequence). For the CDR3, the DNA is TGTGCCAGCAGTTACACCCCTTCCCCAGGGGATCAGCCCCAGCATTTT. Translating gives CASSYTPSPGDQPQHF.

The V call is TRBV7-8, the J call TRBJ2-4; D is unresolved. The CDR3 covers 14 residues. With 4 bases removed from V and 3 bases from J, the gap between germline ends came to 10 bases. The germline V gene has CDR1 SGHVS and CDR2 FQNEAQ. The CDR3: CASSSFVGKNIQYF. DNA for the CDR3: TGTGCCAGCAGCTCGTTTGTGGGCAAAAACATTCAGTACTTC.

The V call is TRBV20-1, the J call TRBJ1-2; D perhaps matches TRBD1 (6 bases). Germline-derived CDR1 and CDR2 are DFQATT and SNEGSKA (reference sequence). The CDR3 is 11 amino acids. This CDR3 reads CSATGSYGYTF. The CDR3 DNA sequence: TGCAGCGCCACAGGGTCATATGGCTACACCTTC.

This clone has just a few counts. Other DNA sequences in the same sample also yield this CDR3. This chain uses TRBV28 with TRBJ2-2; no clear D gene. V lost 8 bases, J lost 3 bases, and 4 bases lay in between. This CDR3 contains 11 residues. The germline CDR1 and CDR2 sequences are MDHEN and SYDVKM. For the CDR3, the DNA is TGTGCCAGCGGGGACACCGGGGAGCTGTTTTTT. Encoded protein: CASGDTGELFF. Supplemented by reference TRBV28 and TRBJ2-2, the full variable domain reads DVKVTQSSRYLVKRTGEKVFLECVQDMDHENMFWYRQDPGLGLRLIYFSYDVKMKEKGDIPEGYSVSREKKERFSLILESASTNQTSMYLCASGDTGELFFGEGSRLTVL.

V gene TRBV7-9 combines with J gene TRBJ1-3; 8 bases are shared with TRBD1. J lost 8 bases, V lost 4 bases, and 10 bases had no gene match. The CDR3 runs 15 residues. Germline V CDR1 and CDR2: SEHNR, FQNEAQ (reference sequence). The CDR3 DNA follows: TGTGCCAGCAGCTCGCTTTGGCAGGGGGCTCACACCATATATTTT. It is translated as CASSSLWQGAHTIYF.

The rearrangement uses TRBV30 and TRBJ2-5; D is possibly TRBD1 or TRBD2 (6 bases each). CDR3 length: 14 residues. The V end was cut by 5 bases, the J end by 0 bases, with 13 bases between. The V gene's germline CDR1 is GTSNPN and CDR2 SVGIG (reference sequence). The CDR3 loop is CAWGIGGYQETQYF. The DNA of the CDR3 is TGTGCCTGGGGAATCGGGGGCTACCAAGAGACCCAGTACTTC.

The V call is TRBV5-1, the J call TRBJ1-1; the D gene is possibly TRBD1 (6 bases). Germline V lookup: CDR1 SGHRS, CDR2 YFSETQ. The CDR3 is 15 amino acids. The ends were cut back, 3 bases at V and 4 bases at J, with 16 bases in the middle. The CDR3 sequence is CASSSQTGYSTEAFF. CDR3 nucleotide sequence: TGCGCCAGCAGCTCGCAAACAGGGTACTCCACTGAAGCTTTCTTT.

The genes are TRBV2 and TRBJ1-1; the D is unclear. In germline, CDR1 is SNHLY, CDR2 FYNNEI. The V gene lost 10 bases and the J gene lost 3 bases, with 15 bases spanning the gap. The CDR3 spans 13 residues. As DNA, the CDR3 is TGTGCCACCACGACCGGGATGGACACTGAAGCTTTCTTT. This codes for CATTTGMDTEAFF.

This clone was observed a single time. The gene calls are TRBV28 and TRBJ1-1, with D tentatively TRBD1 (6 bases). Per the germline V gene, CDR1 is MDHEN and CDR2 is SYDVKM. This CDR3 is 15 amino acids long. V lost 6 bases and J 11 bases, leaving 25 bases between the germline ends. As DNA, the CDR3 is TGTGCCAGCAGCACTAGACCGGGACAAACTTGGGGGGCTTTCTTT. The encoded protein is CASSTRPGQTWGAFF.